These 3 T cell receptor beta chains share one sample of origin, sequenced in a study of T cell responses to AZD1222 COVID-19 vaccine. TCRdb's table, derived via immunoSEQ multiplex PCR, lists solely in-frame clones and lacks some. The repertoire holds 65,000 to 85,000 clones, with 70% to 90% as singletons. The sample here was peripheral blood, taken on day 0 of AZD1222 vaccination. Receptor source: an adult in good health.

This clone showed up just once. The chain has TRBV7-2 and TRBJ1-5, with D maybe TRBD1 (6 bases). The ends were cut back, 3 bases at V and 4 bases at J, with 13 bases in the middle. CDR3 length equals 15 residues. Germline V CDR1 and CDR2: SGHTA, FQGNSA. CDR3 DNA: TGTGCCAGCAGCTTTTTACAGGGAGGGAATCAGCCCCAGCATTTT. As protein: CASSFLQGGNQPQHF.

This clone was recorded only once. The DNA for the CDR3 is TGTGCCAGCACTCAGGGGGTTCTGGCTGGCTACACCTTC. Its protein product is CASTQGVLAGYTF. The chain joins TRBV12-3 or TRBV12-4 to TRBJ1-2; 7 positions agree with TRBD1. The junction had 9 bases not matched to a gene; V was cut back by 7 bases and J by 7 bases. CDR3 length equals 13 residues.

The V call is TRBV28, the J call TRBJ1-1, with D uncertain. Germline V gene sequence: CDR1 MDHEN, CDR2 SYDVKM. The CDR3 is made up of 11 amino acids. The V end was cut by 5 bases, the J end by 3 bases, with 4 bases between. CDR3 nucleotides: TGTGCCAGCAGTACCTACACTGAAGCTTTCTTT. It encodes CASSTYTEAFF.